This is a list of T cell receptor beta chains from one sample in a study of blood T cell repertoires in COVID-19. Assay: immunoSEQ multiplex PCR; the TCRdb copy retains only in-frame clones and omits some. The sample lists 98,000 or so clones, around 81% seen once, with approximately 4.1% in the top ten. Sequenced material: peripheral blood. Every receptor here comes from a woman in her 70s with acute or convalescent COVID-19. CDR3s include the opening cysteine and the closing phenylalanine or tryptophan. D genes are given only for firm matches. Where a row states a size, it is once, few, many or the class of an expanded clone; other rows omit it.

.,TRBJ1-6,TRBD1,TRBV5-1,TGCGCCAGCAGCTTGGAGGGACAGGGTTATAATTCACCCCTCCACTTT,CASSLEGQGYNSPLHF
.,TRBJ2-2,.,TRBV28,TGTGCCAGCAGTTTCCCCAGGGGTCGTTCATCCGGGGAGCTGTTTTTT,CASSFPRGRSSGELFF
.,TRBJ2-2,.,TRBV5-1,TGCGCCAGCAGCGAGGGAGTGTCCGGGGAGCTGTTTTTT,CASSEGVSGELFF
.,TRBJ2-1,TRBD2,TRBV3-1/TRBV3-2,TGTGCCAGCAGCCCGCGGACTAGCGGCTACAATGAGCAGTTCTTC,CASSPRTSGYNEQFF
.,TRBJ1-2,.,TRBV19,TGTGCCAGTAGGGTCCCAGGGGAGGGCGTTGGCTACACCTTC,CASRVPGEGVGYTF
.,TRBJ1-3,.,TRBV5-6,TGTGCCAGCAGCTTCAGTCCCTCTGGAAACACCATATATTTT,CASSFSPSGNTIYF
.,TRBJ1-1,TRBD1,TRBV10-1,TGCGCCAGCAGTGAGCGACAGGGAGTTACTGAAGCTTTCTTT,CASSERQGVTEAFF
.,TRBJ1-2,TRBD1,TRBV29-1,TGCAGCGTTCCTAGGGGGACAGGGGACTATGGCTACACCTTC,CSVPRGTGDYGYTF
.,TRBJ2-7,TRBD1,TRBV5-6,TGTGCCAGCAGCTTGGTGACAGGGGGGGACTACGAGCAGTACTTC,CASSLVTGGDYEQYF
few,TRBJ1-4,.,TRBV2,TGTGCCAGCAGTGATCACAGGGTACTTGAAAAACTGTTTTTT,CASSDHRVLEKLFF
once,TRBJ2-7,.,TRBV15,TGTGCCACCGGCCGTGGGGGGAGCTCCTACGAGCAGTACTTC,CATGRGGSSYEQYF
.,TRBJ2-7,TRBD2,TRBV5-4,TGTGCCAGCGGGGGGAGGGATCCACCCTACGAGCAGTACTTC,CASGGRDPPYEQYF
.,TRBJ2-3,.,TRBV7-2,TGTGCCAGCAGCCCCAGACTAGGGCGGGATACGCAGTATTTT,CASSPRLGRDTQYF
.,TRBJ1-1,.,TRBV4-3,TGCGCCAGCAGCCAAAGTAGGACAGTTTTTACTGAAGCTTTCTTT,CASSQSRTVFTEAFF
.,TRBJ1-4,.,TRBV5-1,TGCGCCAGCAGCTTGGCCGGGTCGGGAGAAAAACTGTTTTTT,CASSLAGSGEKLFF
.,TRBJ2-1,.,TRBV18,TGTGCCAGCTCACCACCCCTAGGGGGGGCCTCCTACAATGAGCAGTTCTTC,CASSPPLGGASYNEQFF
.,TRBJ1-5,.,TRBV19,TGTGCCAGTAGTATGGTACAGGGGCCCCAGCATTTT,CASSMVQGPQHF
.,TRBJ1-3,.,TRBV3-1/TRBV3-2,TGTGCCAGCAGCCAAAGGGGGGGAGGAAACACCATATATTTT,CASSQRGGGNTIYF
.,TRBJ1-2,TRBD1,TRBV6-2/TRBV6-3,TGTGCCAGCAGTTTGGGACAGACCTATGGCTACACCTTC,CASSLGQTYGYTF
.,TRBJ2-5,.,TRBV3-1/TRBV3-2,TGTGCCAGCAGCCATAACAGGCCAGGCGGCGAGACCCAGTACTTC,CASSHNRPGGETQYF
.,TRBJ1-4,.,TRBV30,TGTGCCTGGAGTGGGCGCTCAAGGGGGGAAAAACTGTTTTTT,CAWSGRSRGEKLFF
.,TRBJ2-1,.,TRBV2,TGTGCCAGCAGCGCAACTAGCCCTGAGCAGTTCTTC,CASSATSPEQFF
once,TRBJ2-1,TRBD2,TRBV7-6,TGTGCCAGCAGCTTAGCGCCCCAGGGACTAGCGACTTTGAATGAGCAGTTCTTC,CASSLAPQGLATLNEQFF
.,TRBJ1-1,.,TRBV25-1,TGTGCCAGCAGTGAATATAGGGTTAGCGGGGTCACTGAAGCTTTCTTT,CASSEYRVSGVTEAFF
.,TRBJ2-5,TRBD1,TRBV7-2,TGTGCCAGCAGTCAGACAGGGCGAGAGACCCAGTACTTC,CASSQTGRETQYF
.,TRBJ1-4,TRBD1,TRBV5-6,TGTGCCAGCAGCTTGGCGAGGGGGCAGGTAGAAAAACTGTTTTTT,CASSLARGQVEKLFF
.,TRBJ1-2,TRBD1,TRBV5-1,TGCGCCAGCAGCTTAGGGACAGTACGAGCTAACTATGGCTACACCTTC,CASSLGTVRANYGYTF
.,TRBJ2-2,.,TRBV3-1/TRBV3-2,TGTGCCAGCAGTCTCCCGGGAGAGACCACCGGGGAGCTGTTTTTT,CASSLPGETTGELFF
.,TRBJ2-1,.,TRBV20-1,TGCAGTGCCCAACGGGGTGAGCAGTTCTTC,CSAQRGEQFF
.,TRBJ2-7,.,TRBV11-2,TGTGCCAGCAGCCCGCGCGGGACGGTTCCCTACGAGCAGTACTTC,CASSPRGTVPYEQYF
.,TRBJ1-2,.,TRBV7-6,TGTGCCAGCAGCCCGATAATCCAGGGGTCTGGCTACACCTTC,CASSPIIQGSGYTF
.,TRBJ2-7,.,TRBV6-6,TGTGCCAGCAGTACGCGAGCTGAGGGGGTCAAATACGAGCAGTACTTC,CASSTRAEGVKYEQYF
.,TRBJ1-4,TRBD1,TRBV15,TGTGCCACCAGCAGCCGGGACAGGCATAATGAAAAACTGTTTTTT,CATSSRDRHNEKLFF
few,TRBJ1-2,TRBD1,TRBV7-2,TGTGCCAGCAGCCCCCGACAGGGGGCTGAATATGGCTACACCTTC,CASSPRQGAEYGYTF
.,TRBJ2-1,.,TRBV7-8,TGTGCCAGCAGCTTTTCAGGGTCCTATGAGCAGTTCTTC,CASSFSGSYEQFF
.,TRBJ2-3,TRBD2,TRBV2,TGTGCCAGCTCCCGGGGACTAGCGGGGGGGGTGAGCACAGATACGCAGTATTTT,CASSRGLAGGVSTDTQYF
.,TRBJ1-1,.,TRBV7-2,TGTGCCAGCAGCTCTGGGGGGGCGTCTATAACTGAAGCTTTCTTT,CASSSGGASITEAFF
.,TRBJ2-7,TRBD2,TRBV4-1,TGCGCCAGCAGCCAATTCTCTGGCGGGAGGCTTTACGAGCAGTACTTC,CASSQFSGGRLYEQYF
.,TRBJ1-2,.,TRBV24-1,TGTGCCACCAGTGAACCGACAGTTGGTTATGGCTACACCTTC,CATSEPTVGYGYTF
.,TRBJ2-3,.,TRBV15,TGTGCCACCAGCAGGACAGGCGAGGGAACAGATACGCAGTATTTT,CATSRTGEGTDTQYF
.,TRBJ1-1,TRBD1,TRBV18,TGTGCCAGCTCACCACAGAGACAGGGCGGTGGCACTGAAGCTTTCTTT,CASSPQRQGGGTEAFF
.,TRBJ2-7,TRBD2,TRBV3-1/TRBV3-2,TGTGCCAGCAGCCGCCTACCGTCCGGGGGGGAAGACGAGCAGTACTTC,CASSRLPSGGEDEQYF
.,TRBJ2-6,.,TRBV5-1,TGCGCCAGCAGCACAGCCCCTTTGGCTGGGGCCAACGTCCTGACTTTC,CASSTAPLAGANVLTF
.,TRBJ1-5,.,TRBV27,TGTGCCAGCAGTTTGCAGGGTGACAATCAGCCCCAGCATTTT,CASSLQGDNQPQHF
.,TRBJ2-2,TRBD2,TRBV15,TGTGCCACCGGAGGCGGGGGAGTAACAACCGGGGAGCTGTTTTTT,CATGGGGVTTGELFF
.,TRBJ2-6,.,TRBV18,TGTGCCAGCTCACCCTCGGTATCCTCTGGGGCCAACGTCCTGACTTTC,CASSPSVSSGANVLTF
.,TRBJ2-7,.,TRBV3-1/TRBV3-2,TGTGCCAGCAGCCAAGATCGAACCCGCAGGGGCGAGCAGTACTTC,CASSQDRTRRGEQYF
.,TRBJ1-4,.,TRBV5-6,TGTGCCAGCAAAGGTTCCGGGGGGAGTAGAAATGAAAAACTGTTTTTT,CASKGSGGSRNEKLFF
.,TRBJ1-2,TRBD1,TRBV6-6,TGTGCCAGCAGCAAACAGGGGATAAGGAACTATGGCTACACCTTC,CASSKQGIRNYGYTF
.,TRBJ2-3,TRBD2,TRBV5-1,TGCGCCAGTCGGACTAGCGGGAGCACAGATACGCAGTATTTT,CASRTSGSTDTQYF
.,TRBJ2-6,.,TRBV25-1,TGTGCCAGCAGTCGCCCGGGCTCTGGGGCCAACGTCCTGACTTTC,CASSRPGSGANVLTF